Shown below are 8 T cell receptor beta chains from a single sample sequenced in a study of blood T cell repertoires in COVID-19. Sequencing used immunoSEQ multiplex PCR; TCRdb keeps in-frame clones, though not all of them. The profile shows around 300,000 clones, roughly 87% of them singletons. The sequenced sample was peripheral blood. These receptors were taken from a man aged 18 to 35 with active or convalescent COVID-19.

The rearrangement links TRBV2 to TRBJ2-5, with 8 positions matching TRBD1. Germline-derived CDR1 and CDR2 are SNHLY and FYNNEI. The CDR3 runs to 14 residues. The V segment lost 8 bases and the J segment 1 base; nucleotides outside the gene matches: 6. The CDR3 region is CASGGQAFQETQYF. The CDR3 nucleotides read TGTGCCAGCGGGGGACAGGCTTTCCAAGAGACCCAGTACTTC.

Concerning this clone: Other DNA sequences within the sample encode an identical CDR3. This chain connects TRBV20-1 to TRBJ1-1; no reliable D call. Trimming shortened V by 3 bases and J by 4 bases, and 6 bases separated the two germline ends. Germline values: CDR1 DFQATT, CDR2 SNEGSKA (reference sequence). The CDR3 spans 11 residues. DNA of the CDR3: TGCAGTGCTAGTCCGGGCACTGAAGCTTTCTTT. Its protein product is CSASPGTEAFF.

The CDR3 region is CASSSQGANTEAFF. The CDR3 DNA sequence: TGTGCCAGCAGCTCTCAGGGGGCAAACACTGAAGCTTTCTTT. The chain links TRBV7-9 to TRBJ1-1, with 8 bases aligning to TRBD1. With 4 bases clipped from V and 2 bases from J, the junction kept 3 bases outside the gene matches. CDR3 length equals 14 residues. Germline V gene data show CDR1 as SEHNR and CDR2 as FQNEAQ (reference sequence).

This chain links TRBV29-1 with TRBJ1-2, with D possibly matching TRBD1 (6 bases). CDR1 and CDR2 (germline): SQVTM, ANQGSEA. Trimming took off 4 bases at V and 3 bases at J, with 12 bases between the two ends. This CDR3 comprises 13 residues. This CDR3 is CSVGMGADYGYTF. In DNA, the CDR3 is TGCAGCGTTGGAATGGGGGCGGACTATGGCTACACCTTC.

The genes are TRBV29-1 and TRBJ2-2; maybe TRBD2 (6 bases). Germline CDR1 reads SQVTM; CDR2 reads ANQGSEA. The CDR3 contains 14 residues. The germline V and J ends were trimmed by 5 bases and 0 bases, with 10 bases remaining between them. The DNA of the CDR3 is TGCAGCGTTTCGCGCGGGGCGAACACCGGGGAGCTGTTTTTT. This translates into CSVSRGANTGELFF.

The rearrangement joins TRBV7-2 to TRBJ2-3; D perhaps matches TRBD2 (7 bases). Per germline, CDR1 SGHTA and CDR2 FQGNSA. Trimming stripped 1 base from V and 5 bases from J, with 13 bases between. CDR3 length: 15 residues. CDR3 sequence: CASSLETGGKDTQYF. Written as DNA, the CDR3 is TGTGCCAGCAGCTTAGAAACGGGGGGCAAAGATACGCAGTATTTT. Full variable domain (rest looked up from reference TRBV7-2 and TRBJ2-3): GAGVSQSPSNKVTEKGKDVELRCDPISGHTALYWYRQSLGQGLEFLIYFQGNSAPDKSGLPSDRFSAERTGGSVSTLTIQRTQQEDSAVYLCASSLETGGKDTQYFGPGTRLTVL.

This sequence joins TRBV19 and TRBJ1-2, with 10 bases aligning to TRBD1. The CDR3 has 16 amino acids. J gave up 6 bases and V 7 bases, and 14 bases lay outside the gene matches. Germline values: CDR1 LNHDA, CDR2 SQIVND (reference sequence). CDR3 sequence reads: CASTTPFGQGGNGYTF. The CDR3 coding sequence is TGTGCCAGTACCACTCCATTTGGACAGGGGGGGAATGGCTACACCTTC.

The V call is TRBV2, the J call TRBJ2-1; 13 nucleotides line up with TRBD2. With 5 bases clipped from V and 3 bases from J, the junction kept 7 bases outside the gene matches. From germline, CDR1 is SNHLY and CDR2 FYNNEI. The CDR3 runs 17 residues. The CDR3 DNA reads as TGTGCCAGCAGTAAAACCAGGACTAGCGGGGGCTACAATGAGCAGTTCTTC. Its translation: CASSKTRTSGGYNEQFF.